Listed here is a single T cell receptor (beta chain). The antigen is undetermined. The sequenced fragment ends 3 residues before the CDR3 boundary, so the rest is inferred from the germline J gene. The entry originates in a study of T cells in women clearing cervical HPV infection. This CDR3 has 12 amino acids. Germline-derived CDR1 and CDR2 are LNHDA and SQIVND (reference sequence). V was pared by 5 bases and J by 5 bases, with 9 bases between. Study-level points and caveats: Richness differences could reflect unmeasured T-cell content per sample.

immunoSEQ multiplex PCR used an average of approximately 1,300 ng genomic DNA. Profiled with immunoSEQ multiplex PCR; TCRdb holds only in-frame clones, not every one. This sample's table has some 30,000 clones. The receptor was isolated from a woman between 18 and 75 years old with a cervical HPV16 infection that either progressed to CIN3+ or cleared (not recorded which). The V gene is TRBV19, the J gene TRBJ1-1, with D unclear. The specimen was blood buffy coat. Incomplete CDR3 DNA: TGTGCCAGTAGTCTTCAGGAGACTGAA. Protein: CASSLQETE. The full CDR3 protein reads CASSLQETEAFF.